This T cell receptor (beta chain) comes out of a study of shared clonotypes between healthy human individuals. The CDR3 covers 16 residues. CDR1 is SNHLY and CDR2 is FYNNEI in the germline V gene. Trimming removed 3 bases from V and 0 bases from J, with 11 bases in between. Naive CD8 cells lacked CD45RO and underwent positive selection for CCR7, leaving out terminally differentiated effector memory CD45RA+ cells. TCRdb's copy holds only in-frame clones and misses some; the assay was immunoSEQ multiplex PCR. The sample gives hundreds of thousands of clones, just over 90% of which show up once; approximately 24% is in the top ten.

The genes are TRBV2 and TRBJ1-4, with D maybe TRBD1 (5 bases). This sequence originates from a man aged 25 to 40 in good health. The sequencing input was naive CD8+ T cells sorted from blood. Here the CDR3 reads CASSDYRTTTNEKLFF. The CDR3 DNA reads TGTGCCAGCAGTGATTACAGGACTACAACTAATGAAAAACTGTTTTTT.